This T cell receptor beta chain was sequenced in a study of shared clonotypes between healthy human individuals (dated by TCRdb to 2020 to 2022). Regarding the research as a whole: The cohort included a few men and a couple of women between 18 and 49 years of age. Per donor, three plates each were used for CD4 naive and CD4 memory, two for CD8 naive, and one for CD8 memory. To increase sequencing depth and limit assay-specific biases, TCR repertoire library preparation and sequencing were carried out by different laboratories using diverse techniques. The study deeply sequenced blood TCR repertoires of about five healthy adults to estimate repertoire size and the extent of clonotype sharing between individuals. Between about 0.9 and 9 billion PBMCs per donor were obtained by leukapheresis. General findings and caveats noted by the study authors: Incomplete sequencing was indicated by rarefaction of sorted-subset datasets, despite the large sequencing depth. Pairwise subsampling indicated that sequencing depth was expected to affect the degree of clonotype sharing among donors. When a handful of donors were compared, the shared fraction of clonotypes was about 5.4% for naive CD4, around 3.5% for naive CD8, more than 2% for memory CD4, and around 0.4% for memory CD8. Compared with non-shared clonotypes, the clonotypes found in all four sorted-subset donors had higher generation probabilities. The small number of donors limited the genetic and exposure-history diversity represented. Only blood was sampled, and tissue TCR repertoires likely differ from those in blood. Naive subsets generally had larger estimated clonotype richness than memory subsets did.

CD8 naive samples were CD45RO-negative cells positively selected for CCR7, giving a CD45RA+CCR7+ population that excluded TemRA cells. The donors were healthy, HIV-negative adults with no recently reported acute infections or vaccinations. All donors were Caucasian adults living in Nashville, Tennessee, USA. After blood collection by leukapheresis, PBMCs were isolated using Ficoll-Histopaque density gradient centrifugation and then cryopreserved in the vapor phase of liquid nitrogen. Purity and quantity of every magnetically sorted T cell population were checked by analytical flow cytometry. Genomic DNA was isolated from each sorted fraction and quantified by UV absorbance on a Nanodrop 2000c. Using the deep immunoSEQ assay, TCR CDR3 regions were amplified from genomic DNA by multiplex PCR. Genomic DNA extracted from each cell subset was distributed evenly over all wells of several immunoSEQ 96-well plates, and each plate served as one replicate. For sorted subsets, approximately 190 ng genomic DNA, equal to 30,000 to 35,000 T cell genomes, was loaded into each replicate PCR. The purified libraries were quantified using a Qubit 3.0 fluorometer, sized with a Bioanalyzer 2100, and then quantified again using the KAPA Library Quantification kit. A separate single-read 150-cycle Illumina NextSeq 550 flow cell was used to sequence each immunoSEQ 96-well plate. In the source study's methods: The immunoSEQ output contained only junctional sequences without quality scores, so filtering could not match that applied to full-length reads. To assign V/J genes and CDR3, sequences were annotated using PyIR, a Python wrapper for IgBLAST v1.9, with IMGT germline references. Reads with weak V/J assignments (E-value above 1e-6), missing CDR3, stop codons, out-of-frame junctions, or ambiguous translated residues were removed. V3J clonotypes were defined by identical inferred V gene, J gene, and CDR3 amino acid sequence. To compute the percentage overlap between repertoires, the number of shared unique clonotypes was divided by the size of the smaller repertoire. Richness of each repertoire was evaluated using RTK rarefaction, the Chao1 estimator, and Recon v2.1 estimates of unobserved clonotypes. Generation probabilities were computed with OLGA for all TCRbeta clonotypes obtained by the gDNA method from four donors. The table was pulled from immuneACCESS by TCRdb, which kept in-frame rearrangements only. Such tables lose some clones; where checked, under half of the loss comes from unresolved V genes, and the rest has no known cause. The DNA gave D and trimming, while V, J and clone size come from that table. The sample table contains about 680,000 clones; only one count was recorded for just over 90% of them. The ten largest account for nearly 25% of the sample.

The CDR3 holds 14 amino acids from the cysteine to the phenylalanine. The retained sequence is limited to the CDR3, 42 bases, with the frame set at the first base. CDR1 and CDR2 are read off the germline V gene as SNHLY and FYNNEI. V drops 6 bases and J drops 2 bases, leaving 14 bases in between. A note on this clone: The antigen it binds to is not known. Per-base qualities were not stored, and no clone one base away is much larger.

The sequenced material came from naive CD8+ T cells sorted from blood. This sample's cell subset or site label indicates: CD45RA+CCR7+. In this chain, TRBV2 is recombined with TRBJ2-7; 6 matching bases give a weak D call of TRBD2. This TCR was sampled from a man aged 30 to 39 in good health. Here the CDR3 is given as CASRDRERPYEQYF. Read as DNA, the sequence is TGTGCCAGCAGAGACCGGGAGAGGCCCTACGAGCAGTACTTC.